This TCR beta chain was identified during a study of CD8+ T cells in alopecia areata. Study overall: Among treated patients, oral tofacitinib was administered at 5 to 10 mg twice daily. Tofacitinib therapy lasting 6 to 18 months was followed by 6 months off drug.

This clone showed up just a few times. Those with alopecia areata gave lesional scalp punch biopsies and peripheral blood. Investigators isolated RNA and reverse transcribed it into cDNA to act as the sequencing template. Clones were read by immunoSEQ multiplex PCR, and TCRdb kept only the in-frame ones, dropping some. The data show 130,000 to 150,000 clones, around 47% seen once. The germline V gene encodes CDR1 SGHTA and CDR2 FQGNSA. CDR3 size: 15 residues. The V gene end was trimmed by 3 bases and the J gene end by 2 bases; junction bases not matched to a gene: 6. This receptor was taken from a human donor with alopecia areata. The V call is TRBV7-2, the J call TRBJ1-1; 7 positions match TRBD1. Material: CD4+ T cells sorted from blood. This chain's CDR3 is CASSFFTGVNTEAFF. DNA for the CDR3: TGTGCCAGCAGCTTTTTTACAGGGGTTAACACTGAAGCTTTCTTT.